This T cell receptor (beta chain) was sequenced in a study of cytomegalovirus exposure and HLA in healthy donors. Across the whole study: T cells numbering about 180 million yielded approximately 100 million unique TCR beta sequences in an earlier analysis.

PCR used 60 Vbeta primers and 13 Jbeta primers. Produced via immunoSEQ multiplex PCR; TCRdb's table is partial and in-frame only. Found here are around 200,000 clones, around 89% of them singletons; the top ten hold around 1%. V was pared by 3 bases and J by 3 bases, with 18 bases between. The CDR3 is 17 amino acids. CDR1 SGHDN and CDR2 FVKESK come from the germline V gene. The chain links TRBV14 to TRBJ2-1, with D possibly TRBD1 on 6 matching bases. Sequencing was performed on PBMCs. The TCR comes from a young woman in good health and CMV-seronegative. The CDR3 loop is CASSQPRGQGHYNEQFF. CDR3 nucleotide sequence: TGTGCCAGCAGCCAGCCCCGGGGTCAGGGGCACTACAATGAGCAGTTCTTC.